A selection of T cell receptor beta chains follows, all from one sample in a study of T cell repertoires in cytomegalovirus infection. TCRdb re-analysed the reads in MiXCR, keeping a single row per CDR3 protein. The table has about 400,000 distinct CDR3 sequences, around 18% seen once; the top ten hold roughly 8.7%. The material sequenced was PBMCs. The receptor set was obtained from a human donor in good health (CMV status not recorded). Some clones in this sample may be carry-over from other donors' samples. CDR3s include the opening cysteine and the closing phenylalanine or tryptophan.

v_call: TRBV28; j_call: TRBJ2-7; cdr3_aa: CASSSTGKGEYF
v_call: TRBV11-1; j_call: TRBJ2-3; cdr3_aa: CASSSGGGADTQYF
v_call: TRBV5-6; j_call: TRBJ2-5; cdr3_aa: CASSPGYQETQYF
v_call: TRBV28; j_call: TRBJ2-1; cdr3_aa: CASSFADEQFF
v_call: TRBV10-3; j_call: TRBJ2-1; cdr3_aa: CATIPTRGDHYNEQFF
v_call: TRBV19; j_call: TRBJ2-1; cdr3_aa: CASSMRSLGEQFF
v_call: TRBV20-1; j_call: TRBJ1-4; cdr3_aa: CSARVLEKLFF
v_call: TRBV7-2; j_call: TRBJ1-4; cdr3_aa: CASRPWTDTNEKLFF
v_call: TRBV7-6; j_call: TRBJ2-3; cdr3_aa: CASSLGLAGRSTDTQYF
v_call: TRBV7-8; j_call: TRBJ2-7; cdr3_aa: CASAAAYYEQYF
v_call: TRBV6-2/TRBV6-3; j_call: TRBJ1-1; cdr3_aa: CASSQSSDNLIAFF
v_call: TRBV7-9; j_call: TRBJ2-1; cdr3_aa: CASSPRVRGKEGLYNEQFF
v_call: TRBV4-3; j_call: TRBJ1-1; cdr3_aa: CASSQEARGLHTEAFF
v_call: TRBV28; j_call: TRBJ1-5; cdr3_aa: CASGAGANQPQHF
v_call: TRBV7-6; j_call: TRBJ1-1; cdr3_aa: CASSLGPGPRAEAFF
v_call: TRBV20-1; j_call: TRBJ2-5; cdr3_aa: CSAVGLAETQYF
v_call: TRBV15; j_call: TRBJ1-2; cdr3_aa: CATSRARGAGYTF
v_call: TRBV27; j_call: TRBJ1-2; cdr3_aa: CASSLEGRRYYGYTF
v_call: TRBV6-2/TRBV6-3; j_call: TRBJ1-1; cdr3_aa: CASREDRGTLNTEAFF
v_call: TRBV5-4; j_call: TRBJ1-2; cdr3_aa: CASSFSTGGYTF
v_call: TRBV2; j_call: TRBJ2-3; cdr3_aa: CASSEALREAQYF
v_call: TRBV7-2; j_call: TRBJ1-4; cdr3_aa: CASSLMQGINEKLFF
v_call: TRBV7-6; j_call: TRBJ2-3; cdr3_aa: CASSLTSGNSDTQYF